These 24 T cell receptor beta chains were sequenced from one sample in a study of untreated major depressive disorder. Libraries were prepared by immunoSEQ multiplex PCR; TCRdb keeps only in-frame clonotypes and omits some of them. The data show just over 20,000 clones, around 87% seen once. The material sequenced was CD4+ T cells from PBMCs. These receptors originate from a woman aged 30 to 39 in good health.

J is TRBJ1-1 and V is TRBV4-3; 7 positions match TRBD1. Germline values: CDR1 LGHNA, CDR2 YSLEER. Trimming cost V 1 base and J 4 bases; bases outside gene matches: 12. The CDR3 is 17 amino acids. The CDR3 reads CASSQGYPRQGLTEAFF. CDR3 DNA: TGCGCCAGCAGCCAAGGTTACCCGAGACAGGGACTCACTGAAGCTTTCTTT.

Turning to this clone: Germline and junction disagree at one end, which may indicate a read error. V is TRBV20-1 and J is TRBJ1-1; unclear D gene. The CDR3 is 11 amino acids. Per germline, CDR1 DFQATT and CDR2 SNEGSKA (reference sequence). The CDR3 region is CSASWTPGVIF. Written as DNA, the CDR3 is TGCAGTGCTAGTTGGACCCCGGGTGTTATCTTT.

V usage is TRBV6-5 and J usage is TRBJ1-1; D is perhaps TRBD1 (5 bases). The CDR3 totals 14 residues. Trimming pared 5 bases from V and 0 bases from J, leaving 10 bases between. The germline gives CDR1 MNHEY, CDR2 SVGAGI. CDR3 nucleotide sequence: TGTGCCAGCAGTGACAGAAACATGAACACTGAAGCTTTCTTT. Amino acids: CASSDRNMNTEAFF.

The CDR3 coding sequence is TGTGCCAGCAGTGGAGGGGACAATCAGCCCCAGCATTTT. The encoded protein is CASSGGDNQPQHF. The chain has TRBV2 and TRBJ1-5; tentative D call: TRBD1 (5 bases). Trimming cost V 4 bases and J 3 bases, with 7 bases left between them. The CDR3 consists of 13 residues. The germline V gene encodes CDR1 SNHLY and CDR2 FYNNEI.

V usage is TRBV5-1 and J usage is TRBJ2-1; 10 nucleotides align to TRBD2. The CDR3 contains 15 residues. From germline, CDR1 is SGHRS and CDR2 YFSETQ. J lost 7 bases, V lost 5 bases, and 9 bases had no gene match. The chain's CDR3 is CASRNGLAGANEQFF. CDR3 nucleotide sequence: TGCGCCAGCAGGAATGGGCTAGCGGGGGCTAATGAGCAGTTCTTC.

V gene TRBV27 combines with J gene TRBJ2-7; 7 bases match TRBD1. J gave up 2 bases and V 6 bases, and 10 bases lay outside the gene matches. This CDR3 has 15 amino acids. Germline CDR1 MNHEY, CDR2 SMNVEV (reference sequence). As DNA, the CDR3 is TGTGCCAGCAGACCAGGACAGGTCGGAGCCTACGAGCAGTACTTC. Protein product: CASRPGQVGAYEQYF.

The V call is TRBV12-5, the J call TRBJ2-3; 8 nucleotides line up with TRBD2. This CDR3 contains 14 residues. With 6 bases clipped from V and 1 base from J, the junction kept 3 bases outside the gene matches. Germline lookup yields CDR1 LGHNT and CDR2 FRNRAP. CDR3 sequence (DNA): TGTGCTAGTGGCGGGGGGGCCGGCACAGATACGCAGTATTTT. Protein sequence: CASGGGAGTDTQYF. The full variable domain, in which reference TRBV12-5 and TRBJ2-3 provide the parts outside the CDR3, is DARVTQTPRHKVTEMGQEVTMRCQPILGHNTVFWYRQTMMQGLELLAYFRNRAPLDDSGMPKDRFSAEMPDATLATLKIQPSEPRDSAVYFCASGGGAGTDTQYFGPGTRLTVL.

The CDR3 here is CSDDPTLHF. CDR3 coding DNA: TGCAGCGACGACCCGACCCTCCACTTT. This chain connects TRBV29-1 to TRBJ1-6, with D unclear. This CDR3 has 9 amino acids. V gave up 7 bases and J gave up 14 bases, with 9 bases separating them. CDR1 SQVTM and CDR2 ANQGSEA come from the germline V gene.

This rearrangement joins TRBV19 to TRBJ1-1; 7 positions agree with TRBD1. This CDR3 comprises 14 residues. After removal of 4 bases from V and 4 bases from J, the junction contained 6 bases not matched to a gene. Germline lookup yields CDR1 LNHDA and CDR2 SQIVND (reference sequence). The CDR3 region is CASSKLRDSTEAFF. The CDR3 DNA reads as TGTGCCAGTAGTAAGCTCAGGGACAGCACTGAAGCTTTCTTT.

V and J are TRBV11-2 and TRBJ2-3; D is perhaps TRBD2 (7 bases). CDR3 length: 17 residues. The V end was cut by 7 bases, the J end by 8 bases, with 28 bases between. Germline V gives CDR1 SGHAT, CDR2 FQNNGV. In DNA form, the CDR3 reads TGTGCCAGCAACCCCAGCCAGGGACTAAAAGGGGGGGGTACGCAGTATTTT. Encoded protein: CASNPSQGLKGGGTQYF.

The chain employs TRBV19 and TRBJ1-5; 7 bases map to TRBD1. Germline CDR1 reads LNHDA; CDR2 reads SQIVND (reference sequence). V shed 8 bases and J 6 bases; nucleotides not matched to a gene: 7. CDR3 length equals 13 residues. CDR3 sequence reads: CASEDRAGQPQHF. The CDR3 bases are TGTGCCAGTGAAGACAGGGCGGGTCAGCCCCAGCATTTT.

This rearrangement joins TRBV30 to TRBJ2-6; no clear D gene. V was clipped by 1 base and J by 1 base, with 8 bases between them. Per germline, CDR1 GTSNPN and CDR2 SVGIG (reference sequence). The CDR3 contains 15 residues. The CDR3, as DNA: TGTGCCTGGAGTGGGTGGGAATCTGGGGCCAACGTCCTGACTTTC. Translation: CAWSGWESGANVLTF.

The gene calls are TRBV2 and TRBJ2-5; 8 bases fit TRBD2. This CDR3 has 14 amino acids. Germline loops: CDR1 SNHLY, CDR2 FYNNEI. Losses at the gene ends were 4 bases for V and 2 bases for J; bases not matched to a gene: 3. The CDR3 is CASSVGRAQETQYF. The CDR3 nucleotides read TGTGCCAGCAGTGTCGGGAGGGCTCAAGAGACCCAGTACTTC.

The rearrangement links TRBV7-2 to TRBJ1-4, with 7 bases fitting TRBD1. J lost 4 bases, V lost 1 base, and 3 bases had no gene match. Germline CDR1 is SGHTA and CDR2 is FQGNSA. This CDR3 is 15 amino acids long. The CDR3 coding sequence is TGTGCCAGCAGCTTAGGGGACAGAAATAATGAAAAACTGTTTTTT. Encoded protein: CASSLGDRNNEKLFF.

This chain joins TRBV9 and TRBJ2-2; D uncertain. The germline V and J ends were trimmed by 1 base and 1 base, with 14 bases remaining between them. Germline values: CDR1 SGDLS, CDR2 YYNGEE. This CDR3 contains 17 residues. The CDR3 nucleotides read TGTGCCAGCAGCGTACGGCGACCTCACAAGAACACCGGGGAGCTGTTTTTT. This encodes CASSVRRPHKNTGELFF.

V usage is TRBV28 and J usage is TRBJ2-7, with D hard to call. CDR1 MDHEN and CDR2 SYDVKM come from the germline V gene. The V and J ends lost 3 bases and 5 bases respectively, with 5 bases between them. This CDR3 is built from 11 residues. CDR3 protein: CASSFLHEQYF. DNA of the CDR3: TGTGCCAGCAGTTTCCTCCACGAGCAGTACTTC.

The CDR3 nucleotides read TGTGCCAGTAGGAAATCGGGGGACAGGGGTCTGAACGAGCAGTACTTC. Translation gives CASRKSGDRGLNEQYF. The chain uses TRBV19 and TRBJ2-7; TRBD1 aligns across 10 bases. This CDR3 is 16 amino acids long. Germline V gene lookup returns CDR1 LNHDA and CDR2 SQIVND (reference sequence). The V segment lost 6 bases and the J segment 5 bases; nucleotides outside the gene matches: 13.

V and J are TRBV15 and TRBJ2-5; possibly TRBD2 for D (7 bases). The CDR3 consists of 16 residues. Germline V lookup: CDR1 LNHNV, CDR2 YYDKDF (reference sequence). Between the trimmed V and J ends, which lost 5 bases and 1 base, there was a span of 17 bases. CDR3 sequence reads: CATSAARGAVQETQYF. CDR3 coding DNA: TGTGCCACCAGCGCAGCTCGGGGGGCAGTCCAAGAGACCCAGTACTTC. Full variable domain (remainder filled in from reference TRBV15 and TRBJ2-5): DAMVIQNPRYQVTQFGKPVTLSCSQTLNHNVMYWYQQKSSQAPKLLFHYYDKDFNNEADTPDNFQSRRPNTSFCFLDIRSPGLGDTAMYLCATSAARGAVQETQYFGPGTRLLVL.

This sequence joins TRBV2 and TRBJ1-5; D perhaps matches TRBD1 (6 bases). Looked up from germline, CDR1 is SNHLY and CDR2 is FYNNEI. Deletions cut 0 bases from V and 15 bases from J, with 15 bases between. The CDR3 is made up of 13 amino acids. The CDR3 sequence: CASSEAPGHPRHF. The CDR3 DNA sequence: TGTGCCAGCAGTGAAGCTCCGGGACACCCAAGGCATTTT.

The chain is built from TRBV7-2 and TRBJ1-3; 10 nucleotides line up with TRBD1. Trimming removed 6 bases from V and 7 bases from J; junction bases left unmatched: 9. This CDR3 contains 15 residues. The germline V gene has CDR1 SGHTA and CDR2 FQGNSA. CDR3 bases: TGTGCCAGCAGTGTCGCGAGGGGACAGGGGAACACCATATATTTT. This encodes CASSVARGQGNTIYF.

The V and J genes are TRBV28 and TRBJ1-5; D remains ambiguous. The germline gives CDR1 MDHEN, CDR2 SYDVKM. The CDR3 has 16 amino acids. Trimming stripped 2 bases from V and 9 bases from J, with 20 bases between. The CDR3 DNA sequence: TGTGCCAGCAGTTTAGGCGGGCGGTCTATCAGTCGGCCCCAGCATTTT. Protein: CASSLGGRSISRPQHF.

The gene calls are TRBV14 and TRBJ1-2, with a tentative D call TRBD1 (6 bases). There are 16 residues in the CDR3. V lost 4 bases and J 2 bases, leaving 17 bases between the germline ends. Germline CDR1 reads SGHDN; CDR2 reads FVKESK. CDR3 in amino acids: CASSPIGQPGNYGYTF. For the CDR3, the DNA is TGTGCCAGCAGCCCAATAGGACAGCCGGGGAACTATGGCTACACCTTC.

This sequence joins TRBV29-1 and TRBJ1-1; D might be TRBD1 (6 bases). The germline CDR1 and CDR2 sequences are SQVTM and ANQGSEA. The germline V and J ends were trimmed by 1 base and 5 bases, with 8 bases remaining between them. This CDR3 comprises 12 residues. The chain's CDR3 is CSVEVGGTEAFF. The CDR3, as DNA: TGCAGCGTTGAAGTAGGGGGTACTGAAGCTTTCTTT.

The gene calls are TRBV27 and TRBJ2-2; D possibly corresponds to TRBD2 (6 bases). The CDR3 loop spans 16 amino acids. V was clipped by 5 bases and J by 2 bases, with 15 bases between them. Germline V lookup: CDR1 MNHEY, CDR2 SMNVEV (reference sequence). CDR3 protein: CASSPYTGTNTGELFF. The CDR3 nucleotides read TGTGCCAGCAGTCCCTATACTGGGACTAACACCGGGGAGCTGTTTTTT.